This TCR beta chain originates from a study of cytomegalovirus exposure and HLA in healthy donors. As for the study in general: The 120 or so validation repertoires used the same platform as the roughly 670 first-cohort repertoires, a later analysis reported.

Study-level points and caveats: Altogether, more than 150 TCR beta chains were recorded as cytomegalovirus-associated. Rare sequences made up most TCRs, while some public TCRs were found in many donors. The tendency of first-cohort TCR clusters to co-occur in the approximately 120 validation repertoires was identified by a subsequent analysis.

With respect to this clone: Its target is not known.

V lost 6 bases, J lost 5 bases, and 10 bases lay in between. The V gene's germline CDR1 is MNHEY and CDR2 SMNVEV (reference sequence). The CDR3 covers 13 residues. Sequencing was performed with immunoSEQ multiplex PCR; in TCRdb, only in-frame clones are kept and a portion is missing. The table includes tens of thousands of clones, 96% detected once. The sequencing input was PBMCs. The rearrangement links TRBV27 to TRBJ2-2, with TRBD1 as a possible D gene (5 bases). The clonotype comes from a man in his late teens or twenties in good health and CMV-seronegative. This chain's CDR3 is CASSPRATGELFF. In DNA form, the CDR3 reads TGTGCCAGCAGCCCCAGGGCTACCGGGGAGCTGTTTTTT.